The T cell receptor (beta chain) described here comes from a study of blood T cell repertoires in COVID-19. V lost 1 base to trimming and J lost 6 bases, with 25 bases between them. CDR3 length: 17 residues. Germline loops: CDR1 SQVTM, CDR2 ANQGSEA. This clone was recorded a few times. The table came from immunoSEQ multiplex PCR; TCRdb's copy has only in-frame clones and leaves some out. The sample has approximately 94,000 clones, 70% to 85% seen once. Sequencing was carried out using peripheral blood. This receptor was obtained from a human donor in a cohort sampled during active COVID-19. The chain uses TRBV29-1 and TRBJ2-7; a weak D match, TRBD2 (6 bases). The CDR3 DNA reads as TGCAGCGTTGAAGGAAAGGGGCGCAACGTGGGAGGTGGCGAGCAGTACTTC. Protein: CSVEGKGRNVGGGEQYF.